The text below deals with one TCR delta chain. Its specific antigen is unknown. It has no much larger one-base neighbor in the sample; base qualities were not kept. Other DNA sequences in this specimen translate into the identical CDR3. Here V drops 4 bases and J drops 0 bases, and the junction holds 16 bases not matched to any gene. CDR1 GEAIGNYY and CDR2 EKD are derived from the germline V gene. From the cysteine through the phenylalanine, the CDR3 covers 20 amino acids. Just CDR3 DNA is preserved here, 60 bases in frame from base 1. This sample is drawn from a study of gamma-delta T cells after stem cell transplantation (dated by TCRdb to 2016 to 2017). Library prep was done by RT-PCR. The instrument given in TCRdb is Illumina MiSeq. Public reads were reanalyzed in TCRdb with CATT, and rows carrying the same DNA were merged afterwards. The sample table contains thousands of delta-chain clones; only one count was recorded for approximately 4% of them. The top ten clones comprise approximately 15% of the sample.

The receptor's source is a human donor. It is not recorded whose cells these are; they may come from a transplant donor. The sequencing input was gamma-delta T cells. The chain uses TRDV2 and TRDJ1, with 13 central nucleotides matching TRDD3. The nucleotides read TGTGCCTGTGATTTACTGGGGGATACGAGAGTCGTCGAATACACCGATAAACTCATCTTT. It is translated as CACDLLGDTRVVEYTDKLIF.